A single sample is the source of the 25 T cell receptor beta chains below, sequenced in a study of cytomegalovirus exposure and HLA in healthy donors. PCR amplification relied on 60 Vbeta primers (plus 13 Jbeta primers). Clones were sequenced by immunoSEQ multiplex PCR, and TCRdb holds only the in-frame ones, with some missing. The table records more than 130,000 clones, over 70% of them present only once. The material sequenced was PBMCs. The receptors originated from a male donor in good health and CMV-seronegative.

This rearrangement joins TRBV9 to TRBJ1-5; 7 bases map to TRBD1. The CDR3 is made up of 15 amino acids. The ends lost 3 bases at V and 5 bases at J; junction bases unmatched: 8. Germline V gene sequence: CDR1 SGDLS, CDR2 YYNGEE. CDR3 sequence: CASSASGTEYQPQHF. The CDR3, as DNA: TGTGCCAGCAGCGCCTCCGGGACAGAGTATCAGCCCCAGCATTTT.

This chain links TRBV7-9 with TRBJ2-7; maybe TRBD2 (7 bases). The V end lost 5 bases, the J end lost 0 bases, and 17 bases lay between the germline ends. The CDR3 runs 16 residues. The germline V gene has CDR1 SEHNR and CDR2 FQNEAQ (reference sequence). The CDR3 DNA reads TGTGCCAGCAGCCTTCTCGAGGGGGGGAGCTCCTACGAGCAGTACTTC. Translating it yields CASSLLEGGSSYEQYF.

The rearrangement joins TRBV25-1 to TRBJ2-1; D may be TRBD1 (6 bases). Per the germline V gene, CDR1 is MGHDK and CDR2 is SYGVNS. Trimming stripped 5 bases from V and 1 base from J, with 18 bases between. CDR3 length equals 17 residues. CDR3 amino acids: CASSPEGVRGSYNEQFF. The CDR3 region has the DNA TGTGCCAGCAGTCCCGAGGGAGTCAGGGGTTCCTACAATGAGCAGTTCTTC.

The V and J genes are TRBV19 and TRBJ2-1; 8 bases fit TRBD1. V was clipped by 5 bases and J by 8 bases; unmatched bases: 11. Germline V gene data show CDR1 as LNHDA and CDR2 as SQIVND (reference sequence). This CDR3 has 15 amino acids. Here the CDR3 reads CASSPVDRGIDEQFF. The DNA for the CDR3 is TGTGCCAGTAGTCCCGTTGACAGGGGAATAGATGAGCAGTTCTTC.

The J gene is TRBJ1-3, the V gene TRBV6-5, with 7 bases that match TRBD1. The germline V gene encodes CDR1 MNHEY and CDR2 SVGAGI. The V and J ends lost 10 bases and 2 bases, in that order; junction bases with no gene match: 11. The length of the CDR3 is 15 residues. The CDR3 sequence is CATAQDRSAGNTIYF. Here the CDR3 DNA reads TGTGCCACGGCGCAGGACAGGTCCGCTGGAAACACCATATATTTT.

The chain joins TRBV19 to TRBJ2-1, with 7 bases matching TRBD2. The CDR3 totals 14 residues. From germline, CDR1 is LNHDA and CDR2 SQIVND (reference sequence). Trimming took 6 bases from V and 8 from J; bases not matched to a gene: 10. As DNA, the CDR3 is TGTGCCAGTAGCTCCCTTGGGGGGAGGGATGAGCAGTTCTTC. Its protein product is CASSSLGGRDEQFF.

The chain has TRBV7-6 and TRBJ1-5; tentatively, D is TRBD1 (5 bases). This CDR3 spans 13 amino acids. CDR1 is SGHVS, CDR2 FNYEAQ, per germline. V gave up 5 bases and J gave up 7 bases, with 12 bases separating them. The CDR3 here is CASSTMEGQPQHF. In DNA, the CDR3 is TGTGCCAGCAGCACAATGGAGGGGCAGCCCCAGCATTTT.

The J gene is TRBJ1-4, the V gene TRBV6-5; D gene unclear. CDR3 length equals 15 residues. Germline lookup yields CDR1 MNHEY and CDR2 SVGAGI. Trimming removed 0 bases at V and 8 bases at J, with 13 bases between. As DNA, the CDR3 is TGTGCCAGCAGTTACTCTGGGTCAGGAAGGGAAAAACTGTTTTTT. It yields the protein CASSYSGSGREKLFF.

The V call is TRBV29-1, the J call TRBJ1-4, with D hard to call. V was clipped by 7 bases and J by 3 bases, with 12 bases between them. CDR1 SQVTM and CDR2 ANQGSEA come from the germline V gene. The CDR3 runs 13 residues. CDR3 loop: CSAERNSNEKLFF. In DNA form, the CDR3 reads TGCAGCGCCGAGAGGAACTCTAATGAAAAACTGTTTTTT. The variable domain in full, completed from reference TRBV29-1 and TRBJ1-4, reads SAVISQKPSRDICQRGTSLTIQCQVDSQVTMMFWYRQQPGQSLTLIATANQGSEATYESGFVIDKFPISRPNLTFSTLTVSNMSPEDSSIYLCSAERNSNEKLFFGSGTQLSVL.

This clone occurred a few times. The chain combines TRBV10-3 with TRBJ1-3; 9 nucleotides agree with TRBD1. CDR1 ENHRY and CDR2 SYGVKD come from the germline V gene. The trim removed 10 bases at V and 1 base at J, leaving 8 bases unmatched. CDR3 length: 15 amino acids. The CDR3 sequence is CATTGGVRSGNTIYF. The CDR3 DNA follows: TGTGCCACCACAGGGGGCGTAAGATCTGGAAACACCATATATTTT.

V gene TRBV5-1 combines with J gene TRBJ2-1; 8 bases match TRBD2. V lost 0 bases, J lost 4 bases, and 3 bases stayed unmatched. Per the germline V gene, CDR1 is SGHRS and CDR2 is YFSETQ. CDR3 length: 15 residues. The CDR3 DNA sequence: TGCGCCAGCAGCTTGGCCCAGCGGGGGTACAATGAGCAGTTCTTC. Amino acids: CASSLAQRGYNEQFF.

This chain joins TRBV19 and TRBJ2-1, with a weak D call TRBD2 (6 bases). V was clipped by 5 bases and J by 1 base, with 12 bases between them. CDR1 is LNHDA, CDR2 SQIVND, per germline (reference sequence). The CDR3 has 15 amino acids. DNA of the CDR3: TGTGCCAGTAGTCTGACGGGGACTTCCTACAATGAGCAGTTCTTC. Translation: CASSLTGTSYNEQFF.

This sequence joins TRBV13 and TRBJ1-1; D not certain. This CDR3 has 12 residues. Trimming left V 0 bases short and J 5 bases short, with 4 bases between. CDR1 is PRHDT and CDR2 is FYEKMQ in the germline V gene (reference sequence). The CDR3 DNA follows: TGTGCCAGCAGCTTAGGCCGGACTGAAGCTTTCTTT. Residues: CASSLGRTEAFF.

The rearrangement joins TRBV19 to TRBJ1-5; 8 bases map to TRBD1. Per germline, CDR1 LNHDA and CDR2 SQIVND (reference sequence). The V gene end was trimmed by 4 bases and the J gene end by 6 bases; junction bases not matched to a gene: 5. There are 14 residues in the CDR3. CDR3 coding DNA: TGTGCCAGTAGTACGACCGGGACAGGTCAGCCCCAGCATTTT. It yields the protein CASSTTGTGQPQHF.

The rearrangement joins TRBV10-3 to TRBJ2-1, with a weak D call TRBD1 (6 bases). Germline V lookup: CDR1 ENHRY, CDR2 SYGVKD. V was cut by 4 bases and J by 6 bases, with 10 bases left in between. This CDR3 spans 13 amino acids. The CDR3 DNA reads TGTGCCATCAGTGTATCAGGGGTCAATGAGCAGTTCTTC. Amino acid sequence: CAISVSGVNEQFF.

The chain has TRBV11-2 and TRBJ1-6; no definite D call. Per germline, CDR1 SGHAT and CDR2 FQNNGV. Trimming left V 0 bases short and J 6 bases short, with 12 bases between. The CDR3 length is 16 residues. CDR3 sequence reads: CASSLDVLPVNSPLHF. The DNA of the CDR3 is TGTGCCAGCAGCTTAGACGTCCTCCCGGTTAATTCACCCCTCCACTTT.

The chain carries TRBV4-1 and TRBJ1-5; D unresolved. The CDR3 runs to 15 residues. V dropped 0 bases and J dropped 2 bases, with 8 bases sitting between them. The germline gives CDR1 MGHRA, CDR2 YSYEKL. CDR3 loop: CASSQDGQGNQPQHF. The CDR3, as DNA: TGCGCCAGCAGCCAAGATGGCCAGGGCAATCAGCCCCAGCATTTT.

V is TRBV6-5 and J is TRBJ1-6, with 8 bases fitting TRBD1. Germline CDR1 reads MNHEY; CDR2 reads SVGAGI. CDR3 length equals 14 residues. V shed 6 bases and J 5 bases; nucleotides not matched to a gene: 3. The CDR3: CASRLDRDNSPLHF. CDR3 DNA sequence: TGTGCCAGCAGATTGGACAGGGATAATTCACCCCTCCACTTT.

The chain combines TRBV11-2 with TRBJ2-3; 9 bases line up with TRBD2. Trimming at V came to 0 bases and at J to 1 base, leaving 5 bases not matched to a gene. This CDR3 spans 17 amino acids. Looked up from germline, CDR1 is SGHAT and CDR2 is FQNNGV. The CDR3 nucleotides read TGTGCCAGCAGCTTAGACGGCGGGGGGGCCGGCACAGATACGCAGTATTTT. It codes for CASSLDGGGAGTDTQYF. Full variable domain (remainder filled in from reference TRBV11-2 and TRBJ2-3): EAGVAQSPRYKIIEKRQSVAFWCNPISGHATLYWYQQILGQGPKLLIQFQNNGVVDDSQLPKDRFSAERLKGVDSTLKIQPAKLEDSAVYLCASSLDGGGAGTDTQYFGPGTRLTVL.

The chain has TRBV15 and TRBJ2-5, with a tentative D call TRBD2 (6 bases). The V end was cut by 1 base, the J end by 4 bases, with 16 bases between. Germline lookup yields CDR1 LNHNV and CDR2 YYDKDF (reference sequence). CDR3 length: 16 amino acids. CDR3 sequence: CATSRANVGGVETQYF. In DNA, the CDR3 is TGTGCCACCAGCAGAGCCAACGTCGGGGGTGTAGAGACCCAGTACTTC.

A few counts support this clone. The chain is built from TRBV5-6 and TRBJ1-5; the D gene is possibly TRBD1 (5 bases). The CDR3 consists of 15 residues. V dropped 3 bases and J dropped 1 base, with 11 bases sitting between them. The germline gives CDR1 SGHDT, CDR2 YYEEEE. For the CDR3, the DNA is TGTGCCAGCAGCTGGGGGGGACGGAGCAATCAGCCCCAGCATTTT. Translation gives CASSWGGRSNQPQHF.

The chain employs TRBV10-2 and TRBJ2-2; D perhaps matches TRBD1 (5 bases). V gave up 5 bases and J gave up 4 bases, with 14 bases separating them. The CDR3 runs 15 residues. Germline lookup yields CDR1 WSHSY and CDR2 SAAADI. This chain's CDR3 is CASSKFRRGTGELFF. The CDR3 nucleotides read TGCGCCAGCAGTAAATTTAGAAGGGGCACCGGGGAGCTGTTTTTT.

The chain has TRBV7-2 and TRBJ2-1, with 12 nucleotides matching TRBD2. This CDR3 has 17 residues. Germline assignment: CDR1 SGHTA and CDR2 FQGNSA. The V gene end was trimmed by 5 bases and the J gene end by 7 bases; junction bases not matched to a gene: 12. The CDR3 sequence: CASSPRTSGAYQNEQFF. CDR3 sequence (DNA): TGTGCCAGCAGCCCCCGGACTAGCGGGGCATACCAGAATGAGCAGTTCTTC.

The chain uses TRBV11-2 and TRBJ2-1; 7 bases line up with TRBD2. Germline assignment: CDR1 SGHAT and CDR2 FQNNGV. This CDR3 contains 17 residues. After removal of 5 bases from V and 1 base from J, the junction contained 11 bases not matched to a gene. CDR3 amino acids: CASSLLAGVQSYNEQFF. The CDR3 DNA sequence: TGTGCCAGCAGCCTCCTGGCGGGGGTCCAGTCCTACAATGAGCAGTTCTTC.

The CDR3 DNA reads as TGTGCCAGCCAGGAGGAGAGGGACACTGAAGCTTTCTTT. It yields the protein CASQEERDTEAFF. The chain links TRBV10-3 to TRBJ1-1, with unresolved D. Trimming stripped 10 bases from V and 3 bases from J, with 15 bases between. CDR3 length: 13 residues. Germline V gene sequence: CDR1 ENHRY, CDR2 SYGVKD.